Here is one T cell receptor beta chain with its context. This sample is part of a study of blood T cell repertoires in COVID-19. Study background: The United States, Italy and Spain were the sources of the acute and convalescent COVID-19 samples. T cells, B-cell-depleted T cells, or PBMCs supplied cDNA or gDNA.

Original analysis: It was from reference gene primer amplification that nucleated cell counts were estimated. The assay was immunoSEQ multiplex PCR, and TCRdb's table has in-frame clones only and misses some. From that table come the V and J calls and clone size; the DNA was used to work out D and trimming. The table includes over 250,000 clones, 88% detected once. V trimming: 3 bases; J trimming: 1 base; junction bases outside the gene matches: 2. In germline, CDR1 is SEHNR, CDR2 FQNEAQ (reference sequence). The CDR3 is 15 residues long. The receptor's source is a woman in her thirties with acute or convalescent COVID-19. Sequenced sample: peripheral blood. This rearrangement joins TRBV7-9 to TRBJ1-5; 8 nucleotides line up with TRBD1. CDR3: CASSFGTGSNQPQHF. CDR3 in DNA: TGTGCCAGCAGCTTCGGGACAGGCAGCAATCAGCCCCAGCATTTT.